This T cell receptor (beta chain) comes out of a study of blood T cell repertoires in COVID-19. This clone turned up a few times. Participant ages covered roughly 18 to 89 years across 20 to 25 US areas. Participant-reported clinical history was the basis for cohort assignment. Recovered status applied to Cohort 3 donors who had two consecutive negative PCRs. It also applied to those with clearance or with symptom resolution. Original data processing: Researchers report that nucleated cell counts were estimated from reference gene primer amplification. Assay used: immunoSEQ multiplex PCR; TCRdb lists only in-frame clones, some missing. V and J calls and clone size come straight from that table; D and trimming were deduced from the DNA. In the table there are a few hundred thousand clones, roughly 86% of which are singletons. In germline, CDR1 is LNHDA, CDR2 SQIVND (reference sequence). The CDR3 spans 13 residues. The V end was cut by 10 bases, the J end by 6 bases, with 16 bases between.

The TCR was taken from a young woman who had recovered from COVID-19. The V call is TRBV19, the J call TRBJ1-5; tentatively, D is TRBD1 (6 bases). The sequenced material came from PBMCs or T cells enriched from blood (not recorded which). The CDR3 DNA reads TGTGCCACTGCACAGGGTTGGTCTCAGCCCCAGCATTTT. The encoded protein is CATAQGWSQPQHF.